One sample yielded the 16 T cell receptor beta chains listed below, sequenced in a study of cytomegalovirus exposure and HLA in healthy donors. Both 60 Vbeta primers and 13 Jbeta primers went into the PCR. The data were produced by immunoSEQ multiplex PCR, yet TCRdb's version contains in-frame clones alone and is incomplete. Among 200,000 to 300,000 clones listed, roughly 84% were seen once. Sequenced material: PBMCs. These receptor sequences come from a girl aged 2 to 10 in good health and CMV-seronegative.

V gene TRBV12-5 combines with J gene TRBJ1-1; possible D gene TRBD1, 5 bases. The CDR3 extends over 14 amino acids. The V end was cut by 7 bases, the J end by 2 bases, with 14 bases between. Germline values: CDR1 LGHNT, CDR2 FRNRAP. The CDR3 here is CASARGRGNTEAFF. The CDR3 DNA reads TGTGCTAGTGCACGGGGGAGGGGAAACACTGAAGCTTTCTTT.

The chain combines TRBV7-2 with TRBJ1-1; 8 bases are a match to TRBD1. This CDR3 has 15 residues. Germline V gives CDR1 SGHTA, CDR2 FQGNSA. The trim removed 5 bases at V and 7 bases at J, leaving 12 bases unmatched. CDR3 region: CASSPTRQGKSEAFF. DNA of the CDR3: TGTGCCAGCAGCCCCACCCGACAGGGGAAGAGTGAAGCTTTCTTT.

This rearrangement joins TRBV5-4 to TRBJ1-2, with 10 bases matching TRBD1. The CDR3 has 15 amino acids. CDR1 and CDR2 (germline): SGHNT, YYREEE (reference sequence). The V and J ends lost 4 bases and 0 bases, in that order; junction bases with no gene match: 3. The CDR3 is CASSAGTGANYGYTF. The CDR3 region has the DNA TGTGCCAGCAGCGCAGGGACAGGGGCTAACTATGGCTACACCTTC.

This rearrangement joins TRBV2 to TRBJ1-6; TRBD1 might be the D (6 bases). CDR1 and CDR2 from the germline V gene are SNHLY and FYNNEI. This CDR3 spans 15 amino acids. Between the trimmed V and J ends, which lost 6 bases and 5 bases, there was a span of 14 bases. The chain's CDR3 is CASRVDRSDNSPLHF. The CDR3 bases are TGTGCCAGCAGGGTGGACAGAAGTGATAATTCACCCCTCCACTTT.

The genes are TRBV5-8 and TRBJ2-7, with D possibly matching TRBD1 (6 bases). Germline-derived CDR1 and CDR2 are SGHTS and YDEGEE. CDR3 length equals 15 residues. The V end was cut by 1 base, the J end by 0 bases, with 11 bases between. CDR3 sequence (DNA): TGTGCCAGCAGCTTGCCCGGGACATCCTCCTACGAGCAGTACTTC. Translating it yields CASSLPGTSSYEQYF.

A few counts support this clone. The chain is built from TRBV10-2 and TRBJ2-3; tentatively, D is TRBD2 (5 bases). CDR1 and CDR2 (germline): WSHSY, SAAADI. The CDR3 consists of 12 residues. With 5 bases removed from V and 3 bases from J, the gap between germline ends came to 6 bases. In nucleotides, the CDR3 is TGCGCCAGCAGTACTAGGACAGATACGCAGTATTTT. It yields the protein CASSTRTDTQYF.

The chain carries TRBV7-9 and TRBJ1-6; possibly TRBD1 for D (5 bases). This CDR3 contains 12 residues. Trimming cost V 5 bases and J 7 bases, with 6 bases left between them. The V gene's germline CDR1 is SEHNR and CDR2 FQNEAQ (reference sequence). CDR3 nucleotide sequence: TGTGCCAGCAGCCCAGGGAATTCACCCCTCCACTTT. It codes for CASSPGNSPLHF.

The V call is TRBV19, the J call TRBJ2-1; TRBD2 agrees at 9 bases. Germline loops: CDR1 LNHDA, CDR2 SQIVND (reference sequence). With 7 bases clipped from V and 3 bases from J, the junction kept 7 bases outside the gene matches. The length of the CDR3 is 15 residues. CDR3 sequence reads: CASTPTSGVYNEQFF. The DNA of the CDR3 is TGTGCCAGTACGCCGACTAGCGGAGTCTACAATGAGCAGTTCTTC. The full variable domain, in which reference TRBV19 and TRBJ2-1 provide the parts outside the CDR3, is DGGITQSPKYLFRKEGQNVTLSCEQNLNHDAMYWYRQDPGQGLRLIYYSQIVNDFQKGDIAEGYSVSREKKESFPLTVTSAQKNPTAFYLCASTPTSGVYNEQFFGPGTRLTVL.

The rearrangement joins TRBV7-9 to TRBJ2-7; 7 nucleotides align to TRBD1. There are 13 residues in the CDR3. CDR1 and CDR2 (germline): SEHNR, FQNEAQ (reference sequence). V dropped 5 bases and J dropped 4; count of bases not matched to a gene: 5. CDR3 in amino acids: CASSADRRYEQYF. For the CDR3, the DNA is TGTGCCAGCAGCGCGGACAGGCGTTACGAGCAGTACTTC.

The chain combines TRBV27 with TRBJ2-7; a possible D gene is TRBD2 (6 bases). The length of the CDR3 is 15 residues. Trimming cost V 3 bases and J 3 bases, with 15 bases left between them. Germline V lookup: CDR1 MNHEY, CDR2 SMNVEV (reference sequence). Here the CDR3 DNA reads TGTGCCAGCAGTTTGAGTAGCGGAGGGCTCTACGAGCAGTACTTC. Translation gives CASSLSSGGLYEQYF.

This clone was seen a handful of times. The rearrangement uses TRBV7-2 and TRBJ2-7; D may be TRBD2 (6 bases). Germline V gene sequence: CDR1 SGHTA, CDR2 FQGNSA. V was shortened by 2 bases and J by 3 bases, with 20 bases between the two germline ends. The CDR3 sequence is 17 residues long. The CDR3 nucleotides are TGTGCCAGCAGCTTATTGCACCAGACTAGTTTAGGCTACGAGCAGTACTTC. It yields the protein CASSLLHQTSLGYEQYF.

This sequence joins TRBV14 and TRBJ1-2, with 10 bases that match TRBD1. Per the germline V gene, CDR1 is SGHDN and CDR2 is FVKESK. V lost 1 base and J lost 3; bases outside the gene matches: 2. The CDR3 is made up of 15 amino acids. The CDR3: CASSQAGTGDYGYTF. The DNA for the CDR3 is TGTGCCAGCAGCCAAGCCGGGACAGGGGACTATGGCTACACCTTC.

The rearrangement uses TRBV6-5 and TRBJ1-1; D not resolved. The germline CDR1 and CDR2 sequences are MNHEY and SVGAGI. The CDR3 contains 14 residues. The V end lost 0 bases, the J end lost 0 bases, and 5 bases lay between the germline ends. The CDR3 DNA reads TGTGCCAGCAGTTACTCCACAGTGAACACTGAAGCTTTCTTT. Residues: CASSYSTVNTEAFF.

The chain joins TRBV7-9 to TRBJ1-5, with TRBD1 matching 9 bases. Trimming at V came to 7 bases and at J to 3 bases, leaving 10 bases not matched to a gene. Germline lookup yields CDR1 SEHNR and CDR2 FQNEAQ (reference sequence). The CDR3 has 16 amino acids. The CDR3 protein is CASTSKGQGTNQPQHF. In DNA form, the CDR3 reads TGTGCCAGCACCTCAAAGGGACAGGGCACCAATCAGCCCCAGCATTTT.

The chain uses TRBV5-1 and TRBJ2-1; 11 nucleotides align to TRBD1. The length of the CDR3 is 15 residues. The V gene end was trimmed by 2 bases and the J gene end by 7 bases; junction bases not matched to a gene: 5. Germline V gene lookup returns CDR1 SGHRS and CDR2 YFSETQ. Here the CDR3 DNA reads TGCGCCAGCAGCTTCCCCGGGACAGGGGGAAATGAGCAGTTCTTC. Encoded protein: CASSFPGTGGNEQFF.

CDR3 coding DNA: TGTGCCAGCAGCCCTACAGGGACCGCAAATCAGCCCCAGCATTTT. Its protein is CASSPTGTANQPQHF. The chain recombines TRBV7-9 with TRBJ1-5; a possible D gene is TRBD1 (6 bases). Trimming shortened V by 5 bases and J by 4 bases, and 15 bases separated the two germline ends. CDR1 and CDR2 from the germline V gene are SEHNR and FQNEAQ (reference sequence). This CDR3 region has 15 residues.